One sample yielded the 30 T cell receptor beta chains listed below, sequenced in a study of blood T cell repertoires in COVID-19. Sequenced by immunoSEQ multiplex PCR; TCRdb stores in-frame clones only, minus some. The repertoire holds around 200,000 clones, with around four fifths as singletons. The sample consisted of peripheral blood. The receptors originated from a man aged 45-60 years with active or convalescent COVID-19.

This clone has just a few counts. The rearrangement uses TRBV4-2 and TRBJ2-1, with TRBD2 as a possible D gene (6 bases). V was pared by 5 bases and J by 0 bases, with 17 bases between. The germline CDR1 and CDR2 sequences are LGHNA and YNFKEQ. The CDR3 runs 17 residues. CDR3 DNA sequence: TGTGCCAGCAGCTTGAGACTAGGTAAGAGCTCCTACAATGAGCAGTTCTTC. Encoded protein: CASSLRLGKSSYNEQFF.

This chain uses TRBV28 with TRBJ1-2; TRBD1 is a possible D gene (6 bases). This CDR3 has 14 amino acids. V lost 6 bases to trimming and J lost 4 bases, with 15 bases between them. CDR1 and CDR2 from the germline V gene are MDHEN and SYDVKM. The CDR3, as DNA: TGTGCCAGCAGCAAAGGGGGTTGGGGCTATGGCTACACCTTC. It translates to CASSKGGWGYGYTF.

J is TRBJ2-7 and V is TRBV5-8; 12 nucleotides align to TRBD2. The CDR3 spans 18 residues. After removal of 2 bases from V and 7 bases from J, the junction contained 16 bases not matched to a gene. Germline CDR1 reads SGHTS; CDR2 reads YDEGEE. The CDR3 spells CASSLVSMTSGSFGEQYF. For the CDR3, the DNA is TGTGCCAGCAGCTTAGTTTCCATGACTAGCGGGAGTTTCGGGGAGCAGTACTTC.

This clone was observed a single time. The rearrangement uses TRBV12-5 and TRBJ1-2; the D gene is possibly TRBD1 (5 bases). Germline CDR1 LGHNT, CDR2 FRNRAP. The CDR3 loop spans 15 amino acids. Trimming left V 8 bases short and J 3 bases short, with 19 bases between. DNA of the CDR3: TGTGCTAGTTCTCCGATGGGCAGGGACTACTATGGCTACACCTTC. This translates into CASSPMGRDYYGYTF.

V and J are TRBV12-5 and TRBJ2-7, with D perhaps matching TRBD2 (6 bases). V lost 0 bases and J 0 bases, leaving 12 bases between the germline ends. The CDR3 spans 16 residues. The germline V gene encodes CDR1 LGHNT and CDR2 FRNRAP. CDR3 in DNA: TGTGCTAGTGGTTTGGTAAGCCCGGACTACTCCTACGAGCAGTACTTC. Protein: CASGLVSPDYSYEQYF.

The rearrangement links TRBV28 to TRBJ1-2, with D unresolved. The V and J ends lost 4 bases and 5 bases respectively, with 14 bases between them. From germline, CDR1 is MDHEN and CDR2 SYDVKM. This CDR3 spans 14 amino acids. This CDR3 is CASSSGLASYGYTF. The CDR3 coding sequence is TGTGCCAGCAGTTCCGGGTTGGCCTCATATGGCTACACCTTC.

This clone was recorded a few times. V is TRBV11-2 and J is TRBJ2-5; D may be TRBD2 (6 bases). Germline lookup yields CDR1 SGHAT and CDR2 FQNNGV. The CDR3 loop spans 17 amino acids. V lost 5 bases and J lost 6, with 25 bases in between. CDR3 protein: CASSPPTGTGGMKTQYF. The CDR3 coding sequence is TGTGCCAGCAGCCCGCCCACCGGGACCGGGGGAATGAAGACCCAGTACTTC.

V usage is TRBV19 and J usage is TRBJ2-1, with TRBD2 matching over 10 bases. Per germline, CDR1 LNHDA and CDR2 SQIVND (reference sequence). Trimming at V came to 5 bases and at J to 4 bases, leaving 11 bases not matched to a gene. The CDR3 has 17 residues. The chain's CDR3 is CASSPLGAGGDYNEQFF. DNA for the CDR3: TGTGCCAGTAGTCCCCTGGGAGCGGGGGGGGATTACAATGAGCAGTTCTTC.

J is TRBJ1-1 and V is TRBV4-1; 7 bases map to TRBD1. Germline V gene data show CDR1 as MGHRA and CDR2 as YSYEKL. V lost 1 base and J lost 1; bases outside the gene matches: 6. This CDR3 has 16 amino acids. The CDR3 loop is CASSQGPGQSNTEAFF. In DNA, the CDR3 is TGCGCCAGCAGCCAAGGTCCGGGACAGTCGAACACTGAAGCTTTCTTT.

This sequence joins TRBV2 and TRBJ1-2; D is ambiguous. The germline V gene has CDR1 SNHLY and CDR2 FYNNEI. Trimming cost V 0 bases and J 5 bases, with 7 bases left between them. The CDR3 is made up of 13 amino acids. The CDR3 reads CASSEAGRYGYTF. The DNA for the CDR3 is TGTGCCAGCAGTGAAGCTGGGAGATATGGCTACACCTTC.

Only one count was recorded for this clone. CDR3 nucleotides: TGTGCCAGCAAGTTGGACAGGAATAGCAATCAGCCCCAGCATTTT. This translates into CASKLDRNSNQPQHF. The V and J genes are TRBV6-5 and TRBJ1-5; the match to TRBD1 covers 7 bases. Trimming took 7 bases from V and 0 from J; bases not matched to a gene: 6. Looked up from germline, CDR1 is MNHEY and CDR2 is SVGAGI. This CDR3 is built from 15 residues.

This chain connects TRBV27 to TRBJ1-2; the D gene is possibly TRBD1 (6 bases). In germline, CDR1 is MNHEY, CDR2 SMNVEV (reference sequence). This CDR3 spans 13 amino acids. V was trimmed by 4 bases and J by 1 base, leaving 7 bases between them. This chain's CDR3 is CASSSDSNYGYTF. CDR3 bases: TGTGCCAGCAGTTCGGACAGTAACTATGGCTACACCTTC.

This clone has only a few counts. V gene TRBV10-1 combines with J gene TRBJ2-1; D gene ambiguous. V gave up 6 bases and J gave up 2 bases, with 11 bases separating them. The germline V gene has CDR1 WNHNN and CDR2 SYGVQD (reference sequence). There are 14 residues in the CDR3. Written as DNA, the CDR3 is TGCGCCAGCAGCGCCACCCGGGCCTACAATGAGCAGTTCTTC. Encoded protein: CASSATRAYNEQFF.

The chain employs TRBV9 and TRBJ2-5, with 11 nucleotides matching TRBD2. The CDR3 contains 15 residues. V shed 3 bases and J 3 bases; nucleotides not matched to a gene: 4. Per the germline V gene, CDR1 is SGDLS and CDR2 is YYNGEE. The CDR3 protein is CASSGGLAGEETQYF. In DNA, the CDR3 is TGTGCCAGCAGCGGCGGACTAGCGGGTGAAGAGACCCAGTACTTC.

CDR3 in DNA: TGTGCCACCCACGACAGGGCCTACACTGAAGCTTTCTTT. This sequence encodes CATHDRAYTEAFF. The chain has TRBV6-5 and TRBJ1-1, with TRBD1 identical over 7 bases. V shed 10 bases and J 3 bases; nucleotides not matched to a gene: 8. The CDR3 is 13 amino acids. CDR1 MNHEY and CDR2 SVGAGI come from the germline V gene.

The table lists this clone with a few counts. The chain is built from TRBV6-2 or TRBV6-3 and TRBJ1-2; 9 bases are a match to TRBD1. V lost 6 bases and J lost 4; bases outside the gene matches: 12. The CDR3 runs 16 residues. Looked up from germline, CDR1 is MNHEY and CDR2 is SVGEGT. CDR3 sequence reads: CASSHLKQGAGYGYTF. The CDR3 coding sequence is TGTGCCAGCAGCCACCTCAAACAGGGGGCCGGCTATGGCTACACCTTC.

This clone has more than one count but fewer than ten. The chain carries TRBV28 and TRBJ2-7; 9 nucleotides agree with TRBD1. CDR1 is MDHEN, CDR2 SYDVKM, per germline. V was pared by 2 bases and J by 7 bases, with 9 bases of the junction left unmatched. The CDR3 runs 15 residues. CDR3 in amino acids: CASSLAGQGNIEQYF. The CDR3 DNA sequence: TGTGCCAGCAGTTTAGCGGGACAGGGAAATATAGAGCAGTACTTC. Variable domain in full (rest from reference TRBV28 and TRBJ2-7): DVKVTQSSRYLVKRTGEKVFLECVQDMDHENMFWYRQDPGLGLRLIYFSYDVKMKEKGDIPEGYSVSREKKERFSLILESASTNQTSMYLCASSLAGQGNIEQYFGPGTRLTVT.

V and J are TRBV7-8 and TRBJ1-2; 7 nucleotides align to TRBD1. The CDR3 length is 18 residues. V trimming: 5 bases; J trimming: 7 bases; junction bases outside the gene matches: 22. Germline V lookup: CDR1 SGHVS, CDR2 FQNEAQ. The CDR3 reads CASSKGDSGFFSPGGYTF. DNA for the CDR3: TGTGCCAGCAGCAAGGGGGACAGCGGCTTCTTTTCACCCGGTGGCTACACCTTC.

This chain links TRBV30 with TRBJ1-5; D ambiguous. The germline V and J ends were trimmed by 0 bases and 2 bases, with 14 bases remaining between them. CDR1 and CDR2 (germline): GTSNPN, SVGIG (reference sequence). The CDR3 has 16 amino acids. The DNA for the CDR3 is TGTGCCTGGAGTGTATCGGGTCGCTCGGGCAATCAGCCCCAGCATTTT. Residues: CAWSVSGRSGNQPQHF. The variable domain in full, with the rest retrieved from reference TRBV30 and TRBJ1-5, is SQTIHQWPATLVQPVGSPLSLECTVEGTSNPNLYWYRQAAGRGLQLLFYSVGIGQISSEVPQNLSASRPQDRQFILSSKKLLLSDSGFYLCAWSVSGRSGNQPQHFGDGTRLSIL.

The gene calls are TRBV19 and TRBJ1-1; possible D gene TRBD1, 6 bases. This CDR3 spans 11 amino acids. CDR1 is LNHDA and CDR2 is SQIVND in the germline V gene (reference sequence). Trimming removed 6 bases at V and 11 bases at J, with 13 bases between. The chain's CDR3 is CASSLDRWAFF. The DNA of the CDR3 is TGTGCCAGTAGCCTAGACAGGTGGGCTTTCTTT.

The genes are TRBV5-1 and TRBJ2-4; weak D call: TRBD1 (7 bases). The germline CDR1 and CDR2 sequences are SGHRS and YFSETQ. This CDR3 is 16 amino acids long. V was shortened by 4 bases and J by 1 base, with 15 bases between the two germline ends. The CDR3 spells CASSPQGGLAKNIQYF. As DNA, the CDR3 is TGCGCCAGCAGCCCGCAGGGGGGTCTGGCCAAAAACATTCAGTACTTC.

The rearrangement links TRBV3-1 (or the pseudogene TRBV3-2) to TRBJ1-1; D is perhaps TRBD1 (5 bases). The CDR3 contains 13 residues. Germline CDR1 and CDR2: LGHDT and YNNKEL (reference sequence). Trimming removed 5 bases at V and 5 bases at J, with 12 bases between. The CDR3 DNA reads TGTGCCAGCAGCGACACCGGGGGGACTGAAGCTTTCTTT. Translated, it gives CASSDTGGTEAFF.

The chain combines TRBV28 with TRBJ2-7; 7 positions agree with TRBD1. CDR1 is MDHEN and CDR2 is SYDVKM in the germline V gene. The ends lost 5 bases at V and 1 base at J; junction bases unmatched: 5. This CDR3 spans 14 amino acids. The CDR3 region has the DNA TGTGCCAGCAGTGCCCGACAGGGTTCCTACGAGCAGTACTTC. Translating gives CASSARQGSYEQYF. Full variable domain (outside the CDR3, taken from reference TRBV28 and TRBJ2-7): DVKVTQSSRYLVKRTGEKVFLECVQDMDHENMFWYRQDPGLGLRLIYFSYDVKMKEKGDIPEGYSVSREKKERFSLILESASTNQTSMYLCASSARQGSYEQYFGPGTRLTVT.

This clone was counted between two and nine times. This chain's CDR3 is CASSHHGGTEQYF. CDR3 bases: TGTGCCAGCAGCCACCACGGGGGGACCGAGCAGTACTTC. The chain combines TRBV3-1 (or the pseudogene TRBV3-2) with TRBJ2-7, with TRBD2 matching 7 bases. Looked up from germline, CDR1 is LGHDT and CDR2 is YNNKEL (reference sequence). The CDR3 loop spans 13 amino acids. V lost 3 bases, J lost 6 bases, and 5 bases stayed unmatched.

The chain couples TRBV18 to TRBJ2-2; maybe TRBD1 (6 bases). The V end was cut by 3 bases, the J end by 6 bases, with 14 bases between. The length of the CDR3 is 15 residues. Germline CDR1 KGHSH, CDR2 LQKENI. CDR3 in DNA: TGTGCCAGCTCACCCGTAGGACAGACATCCGGGGAGCTGTTTTTT. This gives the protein CASSPVGQTSGELFF.

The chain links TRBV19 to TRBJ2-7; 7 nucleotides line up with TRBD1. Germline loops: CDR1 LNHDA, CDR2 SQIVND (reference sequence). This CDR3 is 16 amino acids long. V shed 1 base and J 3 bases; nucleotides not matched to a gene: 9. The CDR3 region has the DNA TGTGCCAGTAGTATAGTCGGGGACAGCTCCCGCTACGAGCAGTACTTC. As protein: CASSIVGDSSRYEQYF.

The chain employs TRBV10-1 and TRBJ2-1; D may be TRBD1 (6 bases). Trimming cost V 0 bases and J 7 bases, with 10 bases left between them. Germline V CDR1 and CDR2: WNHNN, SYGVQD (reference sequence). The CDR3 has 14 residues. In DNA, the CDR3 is TGCGCCAGCAGTGAGTCGACAGGACAGAATGAGCAGTTCTTC. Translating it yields CASSESTGQNEQFF.

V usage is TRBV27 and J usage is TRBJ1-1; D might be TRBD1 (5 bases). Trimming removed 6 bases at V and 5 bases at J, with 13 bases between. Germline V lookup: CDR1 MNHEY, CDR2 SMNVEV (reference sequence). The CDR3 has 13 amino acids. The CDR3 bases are TGTGCCAGCAGGGCCTTGGGGGGAACTGAAGCTTTCTTT. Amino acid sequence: CASRALGGTEAFF.

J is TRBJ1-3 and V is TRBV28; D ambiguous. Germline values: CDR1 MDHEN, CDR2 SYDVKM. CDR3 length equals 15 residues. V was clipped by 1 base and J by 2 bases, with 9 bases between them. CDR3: CASSLYAGAGNTIYF. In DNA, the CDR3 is TGTGCCAGCAGTTTATACGCCGGGGCTGGAAACACCATATATTTT.

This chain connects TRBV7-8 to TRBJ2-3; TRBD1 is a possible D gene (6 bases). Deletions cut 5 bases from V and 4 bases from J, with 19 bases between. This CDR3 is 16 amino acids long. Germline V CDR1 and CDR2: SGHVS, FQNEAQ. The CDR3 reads CASSRGQGLASDTQYF. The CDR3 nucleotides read TGTGCCAGCAGCCGAGGGCAGGGGCTAGCCTCAGATACGCAGTATTTT.